The 16 T cell receptor beta chains listed next were all sequenced from one sample in a study of T cells in women clearing cervical HPV infection. The repertoire was sequenced with immunoSEQ multiplex PCR; TCRdb's copy has only in-frame clones and lacks some. This repertoire includes about 30,000 clones. Sequenced material: blood buffy coat. Receptors were obtained from a woman between 18 and 70 years old with a cervical HPV16 infection that either progressed to CIN3+ or cleared (not recorded which).

With regard to this clone: Coverage ceases 3 residues before the CDR3 finishes, and the germline J gene fills in the end. The chain links TRBV7-9 to TRBJ1-1; weak D call: TRBD1 (5 bases). The ends were cut back, 2 bases at V and 1 base at J, with 11 bases in the middle. The CDR3 spans 15 residues. The germline V gene encodes CDR1 SEHNR and CDR2 FQNEAQ (reference sequence). CDR3 DNA (partial): TGTGCCAGCAGCTTAAGAGGAGGGGAGAACACTGAA. It encodes CASSLRGGENTE. The whole CDR3 reads CASSLRGGENTEAFF.

With regard to this clone: Read coverage stops 3 residues before the CDR3 terminus; the germline J gene supplies the remainder. The rearrangement joins TRBV5-6 to TRBJ2-5, with D hard to call. Trimming left V 4 bases short and J 7 bases short, with 14 bases between. This CDR3 is built from 13 residues. Germline V lookup: CDR1 SGHDT, CDR2 YYEEEE. The CDR3 is CASSANLVGTQYF. The sequenced part of the CDR3 DNA is TGTGCCAGCAGCGCAAACCTAGTGGGGACC.

Concerning this clone: Read sequence stops 3 residues before the CDR3 end, and the germline J gene provides the missing end. The chain joins TRBV7-9 to TRBJ1-2, with 8 bases fitting TRBD1. CDR1 and CDR2 (germline): SEHNR, FQNEAQ (reference sequence). Unmatched junction bases numbered 6, after V lost 1 base and J lost 5 bases. The length of the CDR3 is 15 residues. Partial CDR3 DNA: TGTGCCAGCAGCTTAGGGGCAGGGGGCGAGTATGGC. Protein sequence: CASSLGAGGEYG. The CDR3, in full, reads CASSLGAGGEYGYTF.

Turning to this clone: The CDR3 end lies 3 residues beyond the end of the read and is filled in from the germline J gene. The chain links TRBV2 to TRBJ2-1, with 7 bases that match TRBD1. Per germline, CDR1 SNHLY and CDR2 FYNNEI. The CDR3 has 15 residues. V lost 4 bases and J lost 8; bases outside the gene matches: 11. CDR3 DNA (partial): TGTGCCAGCAGTGGGCTGACAGGGATTAGGGATGAG. Amino acids: CASSGLTGIRDE. The whole CDR3 protein is CASSGLTGIRDEQFF.

On this clone: Read data end 3 residues before the CDR3 end; the end is taken from the germline J gene. The rearrangement uses TRBV7-9 and TRBJ1-1; no definite D call. CDR1 and CDR2 from the germline V gene are SEHNR and FQNEAQ (reference sequence). The CDR3 sequence is 13 residues long. Partial CDR3 DNA: TGTGCCAGCAGCTTAGGTAGCGGGATGGAA. This encodes CASSLGSGME. The whole CDR3 reads CASSLGSGMEAFF.

For this clone: The read ends 3 residues early relative to the CDR3; the germline J gene fills the gap. The gene calls are TRBV19 and TRBJ2-3; TRBD1 is a possible D gene (6 bases). The V end was cut by 8 bases, the J end by 3 bases, with 12 bases between. Germline CDR1 and CDR2: LNHDA and SQIVND (reference sequence). There are 13 residues in the CDR3. The CDR3 sequence is CASSTGRTDTQYF. The DNA read from the CDR3 is TGTGCCAGTTCCACAGGGCGGACAGATACG. The variable domain in full, with the rest retrieved from reference TRBV19 and TRBJ2-3, is DGGITQSPKYLFRKEGQNVTLSCEQNLNHDAMYWYRQDPGQGLRLIYYSQIVNDFQKGDIAEGYSVSREKKESFPLTVTSAQKNPTAFYLCASSTGRTDTQYFGPGTRLTVL.

Comment on this clone: The read stops 3 residues short of the end of the CDR3; the missing end is completed from the germline J gene. The gene calls are TRBV2 and TRBJ1-6; 11 nucleotides match TRBD1. After removal of 8 bases from V and 10 bases from J, the junction contained 4 bases not matched to a gene. This CDR3 has 13 amino acids. The germline V gene has CDR1 SNHLY and CDR2 FYNNEI. The CDR3 sequence is CASHGDRGSPLHF. The sequenced CDR3 bases are TGTGCCAGCCACGGGGACAGGGGGTCACCC.

On this clone itself: Read coverage stops 3 residues before the CDR3 terminus; the germline J gene supplies the remainder. The chain recombines TRBV30 with TRBJ1-2; D call uncertain. Germline lookup yields CDR1 GTSNPN and CDR2 SVGIG (reference sequence). The CDR3 is 13 residues long. The part of the CDR3 DNA that was read is TGTGCCTGGAGTGTACGTGGCGGAGGAGGC. This encodes CAWSVRGGGG. The full CDR3 protein is CAWSVRGGGGYTF.

In the case of this clone: The CDR3 is cut off 3 residues early in the read; its end comes from the germline J gene. The gene calls are TRBV6-8 and TRBJ2-5; no firm D call. Germline assignment: CDR1 MNHGY and CDR2 SAAAGT. The CDR3 is 13 amino acids. CDR3 loop: CASSYTYTDTQYF. The sequenced part of the CDR3 DNA is TGTGCCAGCAGTTATACGTACACAGATACC.

As to this clone: The read falls 3 residues short of the CDR3 end, and the missing part is taken from the germline J gene. The chain is built from TRBV2 and TRBJ2-2; no firm D call. V lost 1 base, J lost 6 bases, and 12 bases lay in between. The CDR3 length is 15 residues. Germline lookup yields CDR1 SNHLY and CDR2 FYNNEI. The sequenced part of the CDR3 DNA is TGTGCCAGCAGTGAAGATATAGCTTCTTCCGGGGAG. It codes for CASSEDIASSGE. The entire CDR3 reads CASSEDIASSGELFF. The entire variable domain, with the rest obtained from reference TRBV2 and TRBJ2-2, is as follows: EPEVTQTPSHQVTQMGQEVILRCVPISNHLYFYWYRQILGQKVEFLVSFYNNEISEKSEIFDDQFSVERPDGSNFTLKIRSTKLEDSAMYFCASSEDIASSGELFFGEGSRLTVL.

For this clone: The CDR3 end lies 3 residues beyond the end of the read and is filled in from the germline J gene. The rearrangement joins TRBV2 to TRBJ2-3, with D possibly TRBD1 on 6 matching bases. The germline CDR1 and CDR2 sequences are SNHLY and FYNNEI. The CDR3 is 15 residues long. V was clipped by 3 bases and J by 0 bases, with 10 bases between them. The DNA read from the CDR3 is TGTGCCAGCAGTGAGTGGGACACTAGCACAGATACG. Translated, it gives CASSEWDTSTDT. The CDR3, in full, reads CASSEWDTSTDTQYF.

About this clone itself: The CDR3 goes on 3 residues after the read ends, and that part is filled in from the germline J gene. The chain carries TRBV20-1 and TRBJ2-7, with D perhaps matching TRBD1 (5 bases). This CDR3 contains 12 residues. Germline loops: CDR1 DFQATT, CDR2 SNEGSKA (reference sequence). Trimming removed 4 bases at V and 2 bases at J, with 9 bases between. The CDR3 DNA, read in part, is TGCAGTGCTAAGACAGAAACCTACGAG. It codes for CSAKTETYE. The whole CDR3 region reads CSAKTETYEQYF.

In regard to this clone: The read stops 3 residues short of the end of the CDR3; the missing end is completed from the germline J gene. V gene TRBV28 combines with J gene TRBJ1-2; possibly TRBD1 for D (5 bases). The V end was cut by 5 bases, the J end by 2 bases, with 12 bases between. CDR3 length: 14 amino acids. From germline, CDR1 is MDHEN and CDR2 SYDVKM. The sequenced part of the CDR3 DNA is TGTGCCAGCAGTCCCCTTACAGGAAACTATGGC. Translating it yields CASSPLTGNYG. The whole CDR3 protein reads CASSPLTGNYGYTF.

As regards this clone: The sequence runs out 3 residues before the end of the CDR3; the remainder is reconstructed from the germline J gene. The V and J genes are TRBV7-9 and TRBJ2-1, with 12 bases lining up with TRBD2. This CDR3 comprises 15 residues. The ends lost 3 bases at V and 7 bases at J; junction bases unmatched: 4. CDR1 SEHNR and CDR2 FQNEAQ come from the germline V gene (reference sequence). CDR3 DNA (partial): TGTGCCAGCAGCTTGACTAGCGGGGGATGGAATGAG. Residues: CASSLTSGGWNE. The CDR3, in full, reads CASSLTSGGWNEQFF.

A note on this clone: The read terminates 3 residues ahead of where the CDR3 ends, so the germline J gene completes it. The chain uses TRBV7-9 and TRBJ2-5; a possible D gene is TRBD2 (5 bases). V was shortened by 2 bases and J by 7 bases, with 11 bases between the two germline ends. The CDR3 extends over 13 amino acids. CDR1 and CDR2 from the germline V gene are SEHNR and FQNEAQ (reference sequence). The sequenced CDR3 bases are TGTGCCAGCAGCTTAATAGCGACTTGGACC. Its protein product is CASSLIATWT. The complete CDR3 sequence is CASSLIATWTQYF.

On this clone itself: The CDR3 goes on 3 residues after the read ends, and that part is filled in from the germline J gene. This chain uses TRBV5-6 with TRBJ2-2, with D perhaps TRBD2 (5 bases). The CDR3 consists of 15 residues. Germline V gives CDR1 SGHDT, CDR2 YYEEEE. Deletions cut 0 bases from V and 3 bases from J, with 9 bases between. Partial CDR3 DNA: TGTGCCAGCAGCTTGGGGCGGGTCGACACCGGGGAG. Residues: CASSLGRVDTGE. The entire CDR3 reads CASSLGRVDTGELFF.